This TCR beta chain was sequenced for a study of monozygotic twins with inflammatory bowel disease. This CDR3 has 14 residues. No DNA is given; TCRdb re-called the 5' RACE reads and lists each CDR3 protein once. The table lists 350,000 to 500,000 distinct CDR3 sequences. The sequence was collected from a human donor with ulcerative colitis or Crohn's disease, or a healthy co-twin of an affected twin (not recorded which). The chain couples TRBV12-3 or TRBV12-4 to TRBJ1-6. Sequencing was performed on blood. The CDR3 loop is CASSLTWRDSPLHF.